The clone carrying this T cell receptor (beta chain) came up once. Its antigen is unknown. Only in-frame clones appear in the TCRdb table, and some are missing; sequencing was by immunoSEQ multiplex PCR. The profile shows more than 110,000 clones, just over 85% of them singletons. The data belong to a study of T cell responses to AZD1222 COVID-19 vaccine. Whole-study results and caveats: Across the whole spike, CD4 TCRs peaked at regions 160-218 and 743-854. At study baseline, merely a handful of AZD1222 recipients were seropositive. There were mostly white British donors and more females than males, and clonal diversity was possibly underestimated. No day 14 peak samples; only post-peak repertoires were characterized.

The germline V gene encodes CDR1 SGHNT and CDR2 YENEEA. This CDR3 has 13 amino acids. Unmatched junction bases numbered 3, after V lost 2 bases and J lost 6 bases. The source material was peripheral blood, sampled on day 0 of AZD1222 vaccination. V is TRBV11-3 and J is TRBJ2-7, with 8 bases lining up with TRBD2. This receptor was taken from an adult in good health. The CDR3 DNA reads TGTGCCAGCAGCTTAAGCGGGAGCCGCGAGCAGTACTTC. Translating gives CASSLSGSREQYF.